This record concerns one TCR beta chain sequence. The antigen it recognizes is unknown. No much larger clonotype is one base removed from it; base qualities were not supplied. This specimen belongs to a study of radiotherapy plus CTLA-4 blockade in lung cancer (dated by TCRdb to the late 2010s). Study-wide context: Among enrolled patients, roughly 18% had an objective response and roughly 31% reached disease control.

Library preparation used the immunoSEQ multiplex PCR assay. Not all clones reach the TCRdb copy of this immuneACCESS table, which keeps in-frame sequences only. Checked studies attribute under half of the gap to unresolved V genes and leave the rest unexplained. The sample table lists 50,000 to 85,000 clones, over 75% of them with a count of one. About 4.3% of the sample lies in the top ten. Summary of the overall study and its limitations: Early dynamic changes in blood T cell clones, together with increased serum interferon-beta after radiation, were reported as the strongest predictors of response. After treatment with radiotherapy and ipilimumab, TCR clones that originated in tumors expanded in peripheral blood.

The study tested focal radiation therapy combined with CTLA-4 blockade (ipilimumab) in patients with chemo-refractory metastatic non-small-cell lung cancer. Taken from the germline V gene, the CDR1 and CDR2 loops are SGHNT and YENEEA. From cysteine to phenylalanine, the CDR3 is 15 amino acids long. Solely the CDR3 DNA is kept, with 45 bases framed from the first base. Deletion took 4 bases off V and 0 bases off J, with a span of 10 bases between the germline ends. The chain links TRBV11-3 with TRBJ2-1, and TRBD1 may be the D gene, going by 5 matching bases. The TCR comes from a human donor with non-small cell lung cancer who had a partial response to radiotherapy plus ipilimumab. Here the sequenced sample was peripheral blood, taken from a patient treated with radiotherapy plus ipilimumab. The base sequence is TGTGCCAGCAGCTCTCGACAGAGCTCCTACAATGAGCAGTTCTTC. This encodes CASSSRQSSYNEQFF. Here the CDR3 is joined to the reference TRBV11-3 and TRBJ2-1 genes, and the full variable domain is: EAGVVQSPRYKIIEKKQPVAFWCNPISGHNTLYWYLQNLGQGPELLIRYENEEAVDDSQLPKDRFSAERLKGVDSTLKIQPAELGDSAVYLCASSSRQSSYNEQFFGPGTRLTVL.